The 2 T cell receptor beta chains listed next were all sequenced from one sample in a study of T cells after yellow fever vaccination. Each CDR3 protein is one row after TCRdb ran MiXCR on the 5' RACE reads. Here the sample spans roughly 190,000 distinct CDR3 sequences, roughly 9.6% being singletons. Specimen: CD8+ T cells sorted from PBMCs, collected 15 days after the yellow fever booster vaccination. These receptor sequences come from a man between 18 and 35 years old who received the YFV17D yellow fever vaccine.

In its sample, this clonotype was seen a few times. This chain connects TRBV6-2 or TRBV6-3 to TRBJ2-7; a weak D match, TRBD2 (6 bases). The CDR3 runs 15 residues. CDR1 and CDR2 from the germline V gene are MNHEY and SVGEGT. V dropped 0 bases and J dropped 4 bases, with 13 bases sitting between them. Written as DNA, the CDR3 is TGTGCCAGCAGTTACTCGTCCGGGGGAAAGTACGAGCAGTACGTC. Translating it yields CASSYSSGGKYEQYV.

This clonotype was seen only a few times. The chain couples TRBV6-5 to TRBJ2-5; D not certain. This CDR3 spans 13 amino acids. Between the trimmed V and J ends, which lost 6 bases and 1 base, there was a span of 9 bases. Germline V lookup: CDR1 MNHEY, CDR2 SVGAGI. The CDR3 sequence is CASSNSFQETQYF. The CDR3 region has the DNA TGTGCCAGCAGCAACAGTTTCCAAGAGACCCAGTACTTC.